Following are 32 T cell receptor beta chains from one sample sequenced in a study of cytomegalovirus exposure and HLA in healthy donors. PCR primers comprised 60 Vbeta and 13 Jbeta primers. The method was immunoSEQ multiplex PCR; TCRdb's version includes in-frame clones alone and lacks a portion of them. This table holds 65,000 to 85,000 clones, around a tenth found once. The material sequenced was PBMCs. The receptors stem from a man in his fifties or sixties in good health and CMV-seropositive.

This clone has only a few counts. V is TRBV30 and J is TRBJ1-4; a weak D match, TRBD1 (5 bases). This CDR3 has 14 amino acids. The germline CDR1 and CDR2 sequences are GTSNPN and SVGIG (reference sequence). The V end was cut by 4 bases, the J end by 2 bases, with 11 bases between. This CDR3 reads CAWTGRATNEKLFF. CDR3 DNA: TGTGCCTGGACGGGCAGGGCGACTAATGAAAAACTGTTTTTT.

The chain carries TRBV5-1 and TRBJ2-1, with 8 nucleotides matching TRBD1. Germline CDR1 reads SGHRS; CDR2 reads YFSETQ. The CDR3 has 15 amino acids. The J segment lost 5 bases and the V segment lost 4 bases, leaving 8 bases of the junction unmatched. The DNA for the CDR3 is TGCGCCAGCAGCCACACCGGGACAGGAGACAATGAGCAGTTCTTC. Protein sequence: CASSHTGTGDNEQFF.

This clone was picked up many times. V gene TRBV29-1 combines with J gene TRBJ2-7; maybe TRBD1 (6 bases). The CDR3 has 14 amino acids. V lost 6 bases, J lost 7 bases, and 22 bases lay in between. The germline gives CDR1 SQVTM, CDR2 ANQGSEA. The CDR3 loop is CSVDTGTPGGEQYV. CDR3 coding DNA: TGCAGCGTGGACACCGGGACACCAGGCGGAGAGCAGTACGTC.

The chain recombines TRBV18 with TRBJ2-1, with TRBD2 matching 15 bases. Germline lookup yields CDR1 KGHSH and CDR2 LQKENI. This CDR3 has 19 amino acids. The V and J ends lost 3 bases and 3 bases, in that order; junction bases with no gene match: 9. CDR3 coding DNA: TGTGCCAGCTCACCCCGGACTAGCGGGAGGGGGAATAGCTACAATGAGCAGTTCTTC. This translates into CASSPRTSGRGNSYNEQFF.

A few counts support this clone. The chain's CDR3 is CASSPTSGRPSYNEQFF. The CDR3 DNA reads as TGCGCCAGCAGCCCCACTAGCGGGAGGCCCTCCTACAATGAGCAGTTCTTC. This chain uses TRBV5-1 with TRBJ2-1, with 12 bases lining up with TRBD2. The V gene end was trimmed by 4 bases and the J gene end by 0 bases; junction bases not matched to a gene: 5. The germline gives CDR1 SGHRS, CDR2 YFSETQ. CDR3 length equals 17 residues. The full variable domain, in which reference TRBV5-1 and TRBJ2-1 provide the parts outside the CDR3, is KAGVTQTPRYLIKTRGQQVTLSCSPISGHRSVSWYQQTPGQGLQFLFEYFSETQRNKGNFPGRFSGRQFSNSRSEMNVSTLELGDSALYLCASSPTSGRPSYNEQFFGPGTRLTVL.

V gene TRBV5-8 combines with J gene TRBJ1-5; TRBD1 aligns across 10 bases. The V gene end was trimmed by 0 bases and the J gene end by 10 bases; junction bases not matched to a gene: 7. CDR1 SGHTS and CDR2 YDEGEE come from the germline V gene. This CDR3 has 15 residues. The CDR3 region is CASSLGQGAGGPQHF. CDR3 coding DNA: TGTGCCAGCAGCTTGGGACAGGGGGCCGGGGGCCCCCAGCATTTT.

The CDR3 region has the DNA TGTGCCAGCAGCGTGTTTACAGCCGCGTCTAACTATGGCTACACCTTC. Translating it yields CASSVFTAASNYGYTF. V is TRBV9 and J is TRBJ1-2; D unclear. This CDR3 contains 16 residues. The ends were cut back, 2 bases at V and 0 bases at J, with 14 bases in the middle. Germline V CDR1 and CDR2: SGDLS, YYNGEE.

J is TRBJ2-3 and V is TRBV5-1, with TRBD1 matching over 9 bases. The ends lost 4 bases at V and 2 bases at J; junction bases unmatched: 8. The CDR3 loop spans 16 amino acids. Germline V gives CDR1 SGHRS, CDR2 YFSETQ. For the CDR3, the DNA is TGCGCCAGCAGCAAGGGACAGGGACGTTCCACAGATACGCAGTATTTT. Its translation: CASSKGQGRSTDTQYF.

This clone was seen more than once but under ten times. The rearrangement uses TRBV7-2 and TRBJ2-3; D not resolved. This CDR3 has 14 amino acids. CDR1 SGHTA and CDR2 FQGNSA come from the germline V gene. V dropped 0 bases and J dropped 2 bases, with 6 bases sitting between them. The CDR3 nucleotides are TGTGCCAGCAGCTTAGCCCTCCCCACAGATACGCAGTATTTT. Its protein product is CASSLALPTDTQYF.

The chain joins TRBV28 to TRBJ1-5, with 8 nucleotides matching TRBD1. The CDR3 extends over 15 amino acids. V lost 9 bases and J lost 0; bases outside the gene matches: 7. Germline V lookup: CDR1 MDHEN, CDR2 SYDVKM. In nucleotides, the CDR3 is TGTGCCAGTACAGGGGGATCATATAGCAATCAGCCCCAGCATTTT. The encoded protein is CASTGGSYSNQPQHF.

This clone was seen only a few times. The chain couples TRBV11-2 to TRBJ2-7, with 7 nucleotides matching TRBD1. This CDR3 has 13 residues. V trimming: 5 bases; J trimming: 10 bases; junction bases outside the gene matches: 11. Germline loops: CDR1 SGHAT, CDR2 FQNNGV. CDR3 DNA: TGTGCCAGCAGCGCGCCCAAAAGGGACAGCCAGTACGTC. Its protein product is CASSAPKRDSQYV.

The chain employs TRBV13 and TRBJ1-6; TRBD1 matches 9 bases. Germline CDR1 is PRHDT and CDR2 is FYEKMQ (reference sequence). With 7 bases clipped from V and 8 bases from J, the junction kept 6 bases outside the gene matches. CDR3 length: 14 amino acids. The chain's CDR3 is CASTAGTGYSPLHF. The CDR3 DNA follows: TGTGCCAGCACCGCCGGGACAGGGTATTCACCCCTCCACTTT.

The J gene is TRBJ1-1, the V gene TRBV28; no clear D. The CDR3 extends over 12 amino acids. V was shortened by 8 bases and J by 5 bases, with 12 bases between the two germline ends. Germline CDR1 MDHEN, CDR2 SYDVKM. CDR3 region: CASGRRGTEAFF. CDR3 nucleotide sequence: TGTGCCAGCGGACGGAGAGGGACTGAAGCTTTCTTT.

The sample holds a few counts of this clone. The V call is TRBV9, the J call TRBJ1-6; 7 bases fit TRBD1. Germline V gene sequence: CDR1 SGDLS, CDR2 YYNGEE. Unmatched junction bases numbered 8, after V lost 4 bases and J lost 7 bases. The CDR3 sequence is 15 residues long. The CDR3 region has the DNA TGTGCCAGCAGCCTCCGACAGGGTGAAAATTCACCCCTCCACTTT. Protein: CASSLRQGENSPLHF.

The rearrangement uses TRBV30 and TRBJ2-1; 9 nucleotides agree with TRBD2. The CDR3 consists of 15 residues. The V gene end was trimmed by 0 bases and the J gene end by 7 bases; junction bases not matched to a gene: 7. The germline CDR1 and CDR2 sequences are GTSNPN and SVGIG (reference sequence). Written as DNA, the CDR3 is TGTGCCTGGAGTGTCGCCGCGGGAGGGATGAATGAGCAGTTCTTC. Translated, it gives CAWSVAAGGMNEQFF.

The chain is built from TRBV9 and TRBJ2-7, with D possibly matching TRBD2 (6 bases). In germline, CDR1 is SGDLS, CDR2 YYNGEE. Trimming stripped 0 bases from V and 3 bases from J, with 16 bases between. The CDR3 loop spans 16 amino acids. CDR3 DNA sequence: TGTGCCAGCAGCGTAGGTAGCGGTTCATCCCACTACGAGCAGTACTTC. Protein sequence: CASSVGSGSSHYEQYF.

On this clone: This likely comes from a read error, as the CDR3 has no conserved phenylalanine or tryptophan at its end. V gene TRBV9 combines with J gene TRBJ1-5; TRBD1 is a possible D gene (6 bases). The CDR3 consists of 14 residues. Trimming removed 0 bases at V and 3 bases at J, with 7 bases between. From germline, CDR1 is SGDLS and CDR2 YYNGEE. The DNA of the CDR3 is TGTGCCAGCAGCGTAGAGGGGGACAATCAGCCCCAGCATGTT. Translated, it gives CASSVEGDNQPQHV.

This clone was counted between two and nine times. The CDR3 protein is CASMRGTEAFF. CDR3 nucleotides: TGCGCCAGCATGCGGGGCACTGAAGCTTTCTTT. The chain is built from TRBV4-1 and TRBJ1-1; D gene ambiguous. The CDR3 loop spans 11 amino acids. Looked up from germline, CDR1 is MGHRA and CDR2 is YSYEKL. Trimming cost V 7 bases and J 4 bases, with 7 bases left between them.

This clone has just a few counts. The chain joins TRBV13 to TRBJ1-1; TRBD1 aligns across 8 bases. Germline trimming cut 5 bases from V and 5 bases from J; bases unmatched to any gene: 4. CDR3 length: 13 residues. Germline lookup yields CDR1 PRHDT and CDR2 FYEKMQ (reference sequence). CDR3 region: CASSGQGRTEAFF. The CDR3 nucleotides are TGTGCCAGCAGCGGACAGGGAAGAACTGAAGCTTTCTTT. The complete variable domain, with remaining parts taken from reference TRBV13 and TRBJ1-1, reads AAGVIQSPRHLIKEKRETATLKCYPIPRHDTVYWYQQGPGQDPQFLISFYEKMQSDKGSIPDRFSAQQFSDYHSELNMSSLELGDSALYFCASSGQGRTEAFFGQGTRLTVV.

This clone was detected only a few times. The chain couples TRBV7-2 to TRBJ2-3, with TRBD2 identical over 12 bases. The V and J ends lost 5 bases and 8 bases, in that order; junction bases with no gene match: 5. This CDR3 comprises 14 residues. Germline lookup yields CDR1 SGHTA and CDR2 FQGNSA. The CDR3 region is CASSQTSGRTTQYF. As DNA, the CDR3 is TGTGCCAGCAGCCAAACTAGCGGGAGGACTACGCAGTATTTT.

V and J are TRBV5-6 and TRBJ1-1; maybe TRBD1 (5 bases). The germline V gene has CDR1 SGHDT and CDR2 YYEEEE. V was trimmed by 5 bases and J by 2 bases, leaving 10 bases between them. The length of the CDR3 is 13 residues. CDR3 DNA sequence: TGTGCCAGCAGGCGGACACCCAACACTGAAGCTTTCTTT. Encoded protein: CASRRTPNTEAFF.

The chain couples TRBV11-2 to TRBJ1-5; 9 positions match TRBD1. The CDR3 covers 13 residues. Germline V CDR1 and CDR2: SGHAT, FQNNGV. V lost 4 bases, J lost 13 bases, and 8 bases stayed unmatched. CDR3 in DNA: TGTGCCAGCAGCTACCAACAACAGGGGGCGCAGCATTTT. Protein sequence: CASSYQQQGAQHF. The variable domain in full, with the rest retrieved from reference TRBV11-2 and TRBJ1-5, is EAGVAQSPRYKIIEKRQSVAFWCNPISGHATLYWYQQILGQGPKLLIQFQNNGVVDDSQLPKDRFSAERLKGVDSTLKIQPAKLEDSAVYLCASSYQQQGAQHFGDGTRLSIL.

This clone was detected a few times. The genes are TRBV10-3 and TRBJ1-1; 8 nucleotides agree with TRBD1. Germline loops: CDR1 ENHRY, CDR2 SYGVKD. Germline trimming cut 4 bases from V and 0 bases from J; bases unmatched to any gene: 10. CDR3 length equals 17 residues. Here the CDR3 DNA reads TGTGCCATCAGTGCTCGCGAGGACAGGGCGATGAACACTGAAGCTTTCTTT. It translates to CAISAREDRAMNTEAFF.

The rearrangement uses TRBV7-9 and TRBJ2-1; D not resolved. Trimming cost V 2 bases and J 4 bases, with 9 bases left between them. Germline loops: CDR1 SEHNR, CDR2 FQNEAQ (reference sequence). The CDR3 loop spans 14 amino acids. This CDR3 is CASSLLESYNEQFF. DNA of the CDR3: TGTGCCAGCAGCTTACTGGAGTCTTACAATGAGCAGTTCTTC.

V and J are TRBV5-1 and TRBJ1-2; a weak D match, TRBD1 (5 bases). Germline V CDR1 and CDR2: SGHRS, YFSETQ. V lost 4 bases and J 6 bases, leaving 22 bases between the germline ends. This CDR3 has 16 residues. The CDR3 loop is CASSAYLDTLSDGYTF. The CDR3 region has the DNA TGCGCCAGCAGCGCCTACTTGGACACACTTTCGGATGGCTACACCTTC.

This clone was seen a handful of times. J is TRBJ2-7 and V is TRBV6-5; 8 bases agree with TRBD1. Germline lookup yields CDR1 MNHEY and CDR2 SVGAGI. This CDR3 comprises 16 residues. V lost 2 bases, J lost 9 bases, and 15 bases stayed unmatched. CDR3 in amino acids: CASSYGTGTGLLRQYF. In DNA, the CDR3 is TGTGCCAGCAGTTACGGCACCGGGACAGGACTCCTTCGGCAGTACTTC.

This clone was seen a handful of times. CDR3 region: CASSLEIADSSYEQYF. In DNA form, the CDR3 reads TGCGCCAGCAGCTTGGAGATAGCTGACAGCTCCTACGAGCAGTACTTC. The J gene is TRBJ2-7, the V gene TRBV5-1; perhaps TRBD1 as D (5 bases). V lost 0 bases to trimming and J lost 0 bases, with 13 bases between them. Germline loops: CDR1 SGHRS, CDR2 YFSETQ. This CDR3 is 16 amino acids long.

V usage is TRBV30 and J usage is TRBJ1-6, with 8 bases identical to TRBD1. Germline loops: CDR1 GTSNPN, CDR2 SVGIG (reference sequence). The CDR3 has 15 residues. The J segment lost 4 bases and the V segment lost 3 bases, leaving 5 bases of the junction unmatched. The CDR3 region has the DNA TGTGCCTGGAGCCGGGGGACAGGATATAATTCACCCCTCCACTTT. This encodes CAWSRGTGYNSPLHF.

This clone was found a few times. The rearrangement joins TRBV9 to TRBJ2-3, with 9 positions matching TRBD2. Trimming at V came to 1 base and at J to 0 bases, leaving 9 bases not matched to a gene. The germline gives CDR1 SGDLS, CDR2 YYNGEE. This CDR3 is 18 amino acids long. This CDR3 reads CASSVNPSSGVSTDTQYF. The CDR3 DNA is TGTGCCAGCAGCGTAAACCCTTCTAGCGGGGTTAGCACAGATACGCAGTATTTT.

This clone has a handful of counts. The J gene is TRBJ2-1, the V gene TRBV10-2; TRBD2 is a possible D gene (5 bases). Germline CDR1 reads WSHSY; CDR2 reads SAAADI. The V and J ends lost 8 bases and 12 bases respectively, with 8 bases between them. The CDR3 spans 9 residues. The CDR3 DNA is TGCGCCAGCGGGCGGGTGCAGTTCTTC. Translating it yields CASGRVQFF.

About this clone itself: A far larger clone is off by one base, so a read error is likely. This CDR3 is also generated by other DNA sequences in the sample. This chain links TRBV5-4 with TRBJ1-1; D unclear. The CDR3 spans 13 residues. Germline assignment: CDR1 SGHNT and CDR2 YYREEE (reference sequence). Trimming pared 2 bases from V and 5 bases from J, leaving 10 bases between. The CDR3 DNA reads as TGTGCCAGCAGCTTCGGGTTAGGAACTGAAGCTTTCTTT. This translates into CASSFGLGTEAFF.

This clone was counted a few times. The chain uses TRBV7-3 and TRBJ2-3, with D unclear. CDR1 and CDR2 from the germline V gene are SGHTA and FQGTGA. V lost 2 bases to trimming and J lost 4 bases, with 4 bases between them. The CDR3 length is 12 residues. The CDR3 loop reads CASSLEPDTQYF. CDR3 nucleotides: TGTGCCAGCAGCTTAGAGCCAGATACGCAGTATTTT.